The rows below give T cell receptor beta chains drawn from one sample of a study of CD8 T cells in Susac syndrome. TCRdb reanalysed the immunoSEQ multiplex PCR reads using MiXCR and keeps one entry per CDR3 protein. This table has fewer than 140,000 distinct CDR3 sequences, roughly 94% appearing once. Material for sequencing was CD8+ T cells from PBMCs. These receptors came from a human donor with Susac syndrome. Both conserved end residues are part of each CDR3. The D gene is left open where the match is weak. The size field is filled for only some rows; it gives once, few, many or a size class.

TRBJ2-3	NA	TRBV13	NA	TGTGCCAGCAGCTACCCCGTTTCCCCAGATACGCAGTATTTT	CASSYPVSPDTQYF
TRBJ2-7	NA	TRBV20-1	NA	TGCAGTGCCCCTGACCAAGGTGCGGACGAGCAGTACTTC	CSAPDQGADEQYF
TRBJ2-7	NA	TRBV12-3/TRBV12-4	NA	TGTGCCAGCACCCCGGCGGGTATCTACGGGCAGTACTTC	CASTPAGIYGQYF
TRBJ1-4	NA	TRBV9	NA	TGTGCCAGCAGCGACGGAGGGGCGGCTAATGAAAAACTGTTTTTT	CASSDGGAANEKLFF
TRBJ2-7	NA	TRBV7-8	NA	TGTGCCAGCAGCTACTCGGGTCAGGGTACCGACGAGCAGTACTTC	CASSYSGQGTDEQYF
TRBJ1-5	NA	TRBV6-1	NA	TGTGCCAGCAGTGGAGGGACCGTAGTAGTTGGCAATCAGCCCCAGCATTTT	CASSGGTVVVGNQPQHF
TRBJ2-7	NA	TRBV4-2	TRBD2	TGTGCCAGCAGCCAAGAGATAGCGGGGGGCTACGAGCAGTACTTC	CASSQEIAGGYEQYF
TRBJ2-5	NA	TRBV3-1	TRBD2	TGTGCCAGCGAACTAGCGGGGGTACAAGAGACCCAGTACTTC	CASELAGVQETQYF
TRBJ2-3	NA	TRBV27	TRBD2	TGTGCCAGCAGTTCTGGGACTAGCAACACAGATACGCAGTATTTT	CASSSGTSNTDTQYF
TRBJ1-1	NA	TRBV27	TRBD1	TGTGCCAGCAGCTTATGGGGGACAGATGAAGCTTTCTTT	CASSLWGTDEAFF
TRBJ2-7	many	TRBV27	NA	TGTGCCAGCAGTTCAGGGTACGAGCAGTACTTC	CASSSGYEQYF
TRBJ1-2	NA	TRBV7-6	TRBD1	TGTGCCAGCAGCCCCACAGGGGGCGTGGGCTACACCTTC	CASSPTGGVGYTF